The clone carrying this T cell receptor beta chain was detected only once. Its antigen remains unidentified. A much larger clone differs from this one at a single base, so this may be a read error. TCR cDNA molecules were tagged individually, and each one carried a unique molecular identifier. TCRdb passed the 5' RACE reads through MiXCR, listing each CDR3 protein once. The table has about 48,000 distinct CDR3 sequences, under 6% seen once. The data stem from a study of spatial heterogeneity in lung cancer. Study findings and constraints: There were more appearances of ubiquitous expanded tumor TCRs in blood at resection than at follow-up.

Time point denoted: sample taken at primary tumor resection. Material for sequencing was whole RNA from tumor, nontumor lung or frozen PBMC, left unsorted. Patients with untreated early-stage non-small cell lung cancer, numbering some 72, were the donors. The V end was cut by 5 bases, the J end by 5 bases, with 10 bases between. The CDR3 length is 14 residues. From germline, CDR1 is KGHSH and CDR2 LQKENI. Sequencing used PBMCs, obtained at surgery. The TCR was taken from a male donor with early-stage non-small cell lung cancer. This rearrangement joins TRBV18 to TRBJ1-6; no clear D. As DNA, the CDR3 is TGTGCCAGCTCAGCCGGAGGCAATAATTCACCCCTCCACTTT. It encodes CASSAGGNNSPLHF.